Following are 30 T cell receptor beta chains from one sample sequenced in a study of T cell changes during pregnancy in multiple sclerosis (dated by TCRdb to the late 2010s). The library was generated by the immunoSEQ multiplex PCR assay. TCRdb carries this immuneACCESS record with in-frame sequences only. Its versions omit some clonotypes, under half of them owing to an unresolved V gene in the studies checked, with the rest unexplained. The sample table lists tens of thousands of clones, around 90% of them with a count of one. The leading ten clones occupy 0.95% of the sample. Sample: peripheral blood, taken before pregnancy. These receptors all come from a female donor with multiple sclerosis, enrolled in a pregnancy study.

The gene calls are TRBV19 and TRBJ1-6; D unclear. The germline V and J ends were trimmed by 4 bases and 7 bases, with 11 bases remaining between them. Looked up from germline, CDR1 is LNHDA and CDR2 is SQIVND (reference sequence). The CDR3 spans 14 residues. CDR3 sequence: CASSTGIGNSPLHF. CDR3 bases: TGTGCCAGTAGTACGGGGATCGGGAATTCACCCCTCCACTTT.

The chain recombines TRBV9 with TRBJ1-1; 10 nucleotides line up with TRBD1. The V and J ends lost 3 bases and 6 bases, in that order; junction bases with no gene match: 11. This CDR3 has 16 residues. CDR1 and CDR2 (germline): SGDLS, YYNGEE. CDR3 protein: CASSGAGQGRNAEAFF. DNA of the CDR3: TGTGCCAGCAGCGGGGCGGGACAGGGGAGGAATGCTGAAGCTTTCTTT.

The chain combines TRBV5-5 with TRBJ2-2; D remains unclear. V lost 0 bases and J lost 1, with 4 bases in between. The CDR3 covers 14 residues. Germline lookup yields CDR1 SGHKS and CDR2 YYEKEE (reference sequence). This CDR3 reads CASSLGQNTGELFF. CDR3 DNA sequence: TGTGCCAGCAGCTTGGGACAGAACACCGGGGAGCTGTTTTTT.

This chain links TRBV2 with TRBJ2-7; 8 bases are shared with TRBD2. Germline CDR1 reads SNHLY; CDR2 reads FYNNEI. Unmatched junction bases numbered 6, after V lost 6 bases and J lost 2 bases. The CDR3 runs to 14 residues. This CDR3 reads CASRVAGGTYEQYF. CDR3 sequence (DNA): TGTGCCAGCAGGGTGGCGGGAGGCACCTACGAGCAGTACTTC.

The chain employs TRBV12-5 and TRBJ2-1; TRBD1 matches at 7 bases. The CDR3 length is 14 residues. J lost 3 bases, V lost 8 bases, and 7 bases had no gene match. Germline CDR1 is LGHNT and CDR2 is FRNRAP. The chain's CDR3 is CASYRDSLYNEQFF. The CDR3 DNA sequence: TGTGCTAGTTACCGGGACAGCCTCTACAATGAGCAGTTCTTC.

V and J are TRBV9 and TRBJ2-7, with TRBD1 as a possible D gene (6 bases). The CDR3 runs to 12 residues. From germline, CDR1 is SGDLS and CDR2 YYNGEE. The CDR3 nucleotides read TGTCCCGACCGGGACACTTCCTACGAGCAGTACTTC. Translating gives CPDRDTSYEQYF.

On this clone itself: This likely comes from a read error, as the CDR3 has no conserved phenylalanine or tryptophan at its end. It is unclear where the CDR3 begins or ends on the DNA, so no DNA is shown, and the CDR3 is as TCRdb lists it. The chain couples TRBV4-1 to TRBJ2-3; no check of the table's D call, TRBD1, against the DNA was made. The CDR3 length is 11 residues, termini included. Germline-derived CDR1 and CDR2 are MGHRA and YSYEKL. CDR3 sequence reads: CASSQGGPQWI.

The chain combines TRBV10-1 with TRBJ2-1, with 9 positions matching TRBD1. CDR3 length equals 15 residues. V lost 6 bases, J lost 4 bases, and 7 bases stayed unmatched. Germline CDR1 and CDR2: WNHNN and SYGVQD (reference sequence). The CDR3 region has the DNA TGCGCCAGCAGGACGACAGGGGGACTATACAATGAGCAGTTCTTC. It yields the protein CASRTTGGLYNEQFF.

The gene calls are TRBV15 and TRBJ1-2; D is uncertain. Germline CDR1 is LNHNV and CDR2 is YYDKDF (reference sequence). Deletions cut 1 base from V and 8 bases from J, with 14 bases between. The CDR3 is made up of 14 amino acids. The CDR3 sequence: CATSRAGVVGGYTF. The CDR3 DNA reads TGTGCCACCAGCAGAGCCGGGGTAGTAGGGGGCTACACCTTC.

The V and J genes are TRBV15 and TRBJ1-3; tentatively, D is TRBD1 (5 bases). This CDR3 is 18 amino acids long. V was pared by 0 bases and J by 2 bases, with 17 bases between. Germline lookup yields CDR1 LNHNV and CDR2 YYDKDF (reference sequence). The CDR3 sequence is CATSRDLAEGSTGNTIYF. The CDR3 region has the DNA TGTGCCACCAGCAGAGATCTCGCGGAGGGGTCTACTGGAAACACCATATATTTT.

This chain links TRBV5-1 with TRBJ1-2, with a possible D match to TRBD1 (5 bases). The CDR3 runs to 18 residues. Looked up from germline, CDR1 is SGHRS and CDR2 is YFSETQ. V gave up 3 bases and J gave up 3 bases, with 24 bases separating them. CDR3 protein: CASSSTEGTTAKDYGYTF. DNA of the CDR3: TGCGCCAGCAGCTCGACCGAGGGGACTACTGCAAAGGACTATGGCTACACCTTC.

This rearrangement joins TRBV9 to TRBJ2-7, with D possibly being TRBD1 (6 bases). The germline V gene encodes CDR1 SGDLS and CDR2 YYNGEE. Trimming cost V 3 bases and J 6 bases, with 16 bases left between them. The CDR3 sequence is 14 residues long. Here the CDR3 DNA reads TGTGCCAGCAGCGGTTATTCGAAGGGGGTCGAGCAGTACTTC. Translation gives CASSGYSKGVEQYF.

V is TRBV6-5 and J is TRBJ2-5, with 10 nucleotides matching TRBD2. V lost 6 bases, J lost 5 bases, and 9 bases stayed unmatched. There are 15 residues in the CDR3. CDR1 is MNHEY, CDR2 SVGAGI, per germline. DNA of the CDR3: TGTGCCAGCAGATCCTCCTGGACTAGCGGTGAGACCCAGTACTTC. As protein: CASRSSWTSGETQYF.

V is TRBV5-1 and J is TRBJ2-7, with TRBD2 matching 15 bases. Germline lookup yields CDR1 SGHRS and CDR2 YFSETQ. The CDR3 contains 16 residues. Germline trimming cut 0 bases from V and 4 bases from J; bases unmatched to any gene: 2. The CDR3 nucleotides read TGCGCCAGCAGCTTGGGGACTAGCGGGGGGGCTTACGAGCAGTACTTC. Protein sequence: CASSLGTSGGAYEQYF.

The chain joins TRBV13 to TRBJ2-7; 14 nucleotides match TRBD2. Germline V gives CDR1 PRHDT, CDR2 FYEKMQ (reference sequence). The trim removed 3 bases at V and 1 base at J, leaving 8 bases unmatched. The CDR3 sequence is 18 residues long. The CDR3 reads CASSFQGLAGDSSYEQYF. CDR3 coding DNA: TGTGCCAGCAGCTTTCAGGGACTAGCGGGGGATAGTTCCTACGAGCAGTACTTC.

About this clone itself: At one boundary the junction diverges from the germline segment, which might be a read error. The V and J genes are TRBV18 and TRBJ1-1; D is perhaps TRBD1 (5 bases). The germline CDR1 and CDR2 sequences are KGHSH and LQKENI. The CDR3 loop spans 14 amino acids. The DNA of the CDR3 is TGTGCCAGCTTACCACAAGGGGTAAACACTGAAGCTTTCTTT. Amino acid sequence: CASLPQGVNTEAFF.

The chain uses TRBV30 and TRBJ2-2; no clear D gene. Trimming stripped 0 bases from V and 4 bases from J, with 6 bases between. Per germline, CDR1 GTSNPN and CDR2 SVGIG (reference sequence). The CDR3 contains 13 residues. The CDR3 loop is CAWSVLSTGELFF. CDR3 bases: TGTGCCTGGAGTGTACTTAGCACCGGGGAGCTGTTTTTT.

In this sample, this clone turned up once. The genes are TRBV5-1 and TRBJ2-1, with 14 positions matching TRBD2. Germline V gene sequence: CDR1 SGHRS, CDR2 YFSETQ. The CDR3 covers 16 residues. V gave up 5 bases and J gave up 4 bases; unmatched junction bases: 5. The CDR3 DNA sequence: TGCGCCAGCAGGCGGACTAGCGGGAGGTATTACAATGAGCAGTTCTTC. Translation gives CASRRTSGRYYNEQFF.

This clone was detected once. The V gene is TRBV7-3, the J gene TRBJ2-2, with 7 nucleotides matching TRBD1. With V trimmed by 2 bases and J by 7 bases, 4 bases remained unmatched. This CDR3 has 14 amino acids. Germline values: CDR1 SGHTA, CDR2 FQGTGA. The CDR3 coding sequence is TGTGCCAGCAGCTTATGGCAGGGGGACGGGGAGCTGTTTTTT. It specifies CASSLWQGDGELFF.

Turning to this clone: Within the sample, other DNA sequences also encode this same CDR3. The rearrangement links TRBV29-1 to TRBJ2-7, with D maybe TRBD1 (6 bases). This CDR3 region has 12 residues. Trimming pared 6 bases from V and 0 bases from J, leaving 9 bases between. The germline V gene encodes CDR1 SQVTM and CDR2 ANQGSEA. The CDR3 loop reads CSVTGTSYEQYF. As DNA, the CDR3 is TGCAGCGTAACAGGGACCTCCTACGAGCAGTACTTC.

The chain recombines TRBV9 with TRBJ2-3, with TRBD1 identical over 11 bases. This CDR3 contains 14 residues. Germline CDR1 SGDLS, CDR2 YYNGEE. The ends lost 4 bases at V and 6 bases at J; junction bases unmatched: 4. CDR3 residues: CASSPWDRGDTQYF. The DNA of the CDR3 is TGTGCCAGCAGCCCCTGGGACAGGGGGGATACGCAGTATTTT. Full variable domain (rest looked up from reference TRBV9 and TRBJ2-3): DSGVTQTPKHLITATGQRVTLRCSPRSGDLSVYWYQQSLDQGLQFLIQYYNGEERAKGNILERFSAQQFPDLHSELNLSSLELGDSALYFCASSPWDRGDTQYFGPGTRLTVL.

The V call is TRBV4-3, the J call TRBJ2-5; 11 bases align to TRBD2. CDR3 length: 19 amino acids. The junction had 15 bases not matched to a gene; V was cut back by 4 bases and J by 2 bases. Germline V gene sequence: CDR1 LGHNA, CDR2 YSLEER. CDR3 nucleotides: TGCGCCAGCAGCCGATGGACTAGCGGGCGGTTGGGGCTTCAAGAGACCCAGTACTTC. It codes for CASSRWTSGRLGLQETQYF.

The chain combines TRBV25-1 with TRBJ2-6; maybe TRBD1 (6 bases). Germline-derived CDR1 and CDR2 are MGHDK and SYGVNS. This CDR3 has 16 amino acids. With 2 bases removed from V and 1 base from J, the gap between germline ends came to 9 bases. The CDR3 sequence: CASSEVTGSGANVLTF. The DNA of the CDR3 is TGTGCCAGCAGTGAAGTAACAGGGTCTGGGGCCAACGTCCTGACTTTC. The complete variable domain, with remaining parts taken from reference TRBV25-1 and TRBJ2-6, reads EADIYQTPRYLVIGTGKKITLECSQTMGHDKMYWYQQDPGMELHLIHYSYGVNSTEKGDLSSESTVSRIRTEHFPLTLESARPSHTSQYLCASSEVTGSGANVLTFGAGSRLTVL.

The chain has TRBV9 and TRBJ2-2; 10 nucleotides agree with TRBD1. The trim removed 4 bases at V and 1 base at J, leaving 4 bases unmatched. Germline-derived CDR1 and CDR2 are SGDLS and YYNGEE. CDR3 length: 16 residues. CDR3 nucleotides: TGTGCCAGCAGCCCGCGGACAGGGGGGAACACCGGGGAGCTGTTTTTT. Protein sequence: CASSPRTGGNTGELFF.

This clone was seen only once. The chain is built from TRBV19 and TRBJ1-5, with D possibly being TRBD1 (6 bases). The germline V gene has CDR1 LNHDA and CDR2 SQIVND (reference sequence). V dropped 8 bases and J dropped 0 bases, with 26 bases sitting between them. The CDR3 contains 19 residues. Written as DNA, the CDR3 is TGTGCCAGTGGCCCTCTCCCAAGGACAGTGGAGTATAGCAATCAGCCCCAGCATTTT. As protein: CASGPLPRTVEYSNQPQHF.

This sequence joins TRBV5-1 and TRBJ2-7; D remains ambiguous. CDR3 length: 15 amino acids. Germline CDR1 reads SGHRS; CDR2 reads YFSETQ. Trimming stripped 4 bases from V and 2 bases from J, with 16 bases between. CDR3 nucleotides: TGCGCCAGCAGCCCCGAGGTGACTCCTGCCTACGAGCAGTACTTC. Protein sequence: CASSPEVTPAYEQYF.

The CDR3 reads CASSLSSSYEQYF. CDR3 sequence (DNA): TGCGCCAGCAGCCTTAGCAGCTCCTACGAGCAGTACTTC. The chain uses TRBV10-2 and TRBJ2-7; D is unclear. CDR1 is WSHSY, CDR2 SAAADI, per germline. The CDR3 totals 13 residues. V dropped 6 bases and J dropped 0 bases, with 9 bases sitting between them.

CDR3 bases: TGTGCCAGCAGTTCCCGACTCCAATCTTACGAGCAGTACTTC. It yields the protein CASSSRLQSYEQYF. This chain joins TRBV27 and TRBJ2-7; D remains ambiguous. From germline, CDR1 is MNHEY and CDR2 SMNVEV (reference sequence). There are 14 residues in the CDR3. V lost 4 bases and J lost 4, with 14 bases in between.

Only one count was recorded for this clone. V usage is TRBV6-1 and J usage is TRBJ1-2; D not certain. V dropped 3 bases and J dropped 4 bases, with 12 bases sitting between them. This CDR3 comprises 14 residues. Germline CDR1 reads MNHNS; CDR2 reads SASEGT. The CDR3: CASSEGRLPYGYTF. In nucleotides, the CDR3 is TGTGCCAGCAGTGAGGGCAGGTTGCCCTATGGCTACACCTTC.

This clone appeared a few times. The CDR3 region has the DNA TGTGCCAGCAGCCCCTACGTATTCGACACCCTCACTGAAGCTTTCTTT. Its translation is CASSPYVFDTLTEAFF. V is TRBV2 and J is TRBJ1-1, with D unresolved. Trimming took 6 bases from V and 4 from J, leaving 21 bases between them. CDR1 and CDR2 (germline): SNHLY, FYNNEI. There are 16 residues in the CDR3.